These T cell receptor beta chains were read from a single sample in a study of blood T cell repertoires in COVID-19. Assay: immunoSEQ multiplex PCR; the TCRdb copy retains only in-frame clones and omits some. The repertoire holds 210,000 or so clones, with roughly four fifths as singletons. Sequencing was performed on PBMCs or T cells enriched from blood (not recorded which). The source of these receptors is a woman aged 50 to 65 who had been exposed to COVID-19. CDR3s include the opening cysteine and the closing phenylalanine or tryptophan. Part of the rows lack a size; the others show once, few, many or a class for expanded clones.

size,J,V,CDR3
-,TRBJ2-5,TRBV3-1/TRBV3-2,CASSPQGAGEETQYF
-,TRBJ1-1,TRBV19,CASDGYRTMNTEAFF
-,TRBJ1-2,TRBV6-5,CASTPRGRGDYGYTF
-,TRBJ2-7,TRBV6-6,CASSYSRQFSYEQYF
-,TRBJ1-6,TRBV10-3,CAISEFFTGGRFRSSYNSPLHF
once,TRBJ1-5,TRBV30,CAWSSQGQPQHF
-,TRBJ2-1,TRBV19,CASSVHRDNEQFF
-,TRBJ1-5,TRBV18,CASSPLGTGVYQPQHF
-,TRBJ1-1,TRBV6-1,CASSEIRVGSEAFF
few,TRBJ1-2,TRBV4-1,CASSQEMGRYGYTF
-,TRBJ1-1,TRBV28,CASRSGGATEAFF
-,TRBJ1-6,TRBV3-1/TRBV3-2,CASSQVSGWNSPLHF
-,TRBJ1-2,TRBV5-6,CASSLGPVNYGYTF
many,TRBJ1-4,TRBV10-1,CASSEDSFNEKLFF
once,TRBJ1-5,TRBV6-1,CASSERRQGEQPQHF
-,TRBJ1-1,TRBV2,CASSEIGTGLNMNTEAFF
-,TRBJ1-3,TRBV2,CASSVRVRDTIYF
-,TRBJ2-7,TRBV9,CASSAKIAGGPHEQYF
-,TRBJ2-7,TRBV3-1/TRBV3-2,CASSQMDRGPYEQYF
few,TRBJ1-4,TRBV5-8,CASSSGTGRGEKLFF
-,TRBJ2-5,TRBV7-9,CASRLAQETQYF
-,TRBJ1-2,TRBV4-3,CASSQDRGGTLGYTF
-,TRBJ1-2,TRBV24-1,CATSDLGDYGYTF
once,TRBJ1-3,TRBV6-5,CASSDLGASGNTIYF
-,TRBJ1-1,TRBV24-1,CATSTANTEAFF
-,TRBJ2-5,TRBV7-2,CASSLDGRGGETQYF
-,TRBJ2-3,TRBV18,CASSEGTDTQYF
-,TRBJ1-2,TRBV30,CAWSETGAYYGYTF
-,TRBJ1-2,TRBV2,CASSDPSAGPYGYTF
-,TRBJ2-3,TRBV15,CATSRDFAGGTDTQYF
-,TRBJ1-1,TRBV7-2,CASSLAGEAFF
-,TRBJ1-2,TRBV25-1,CASSRPGTGYGYTF
-,TRBJ2-2,TRBV28,CASSSGYNTGELFF
-,TRBJ1-2,TRBV19,CASRATLLYGYTF
-,TRBJ1-4,TRBV6-5,CATMGPSNEKLFF
-,TRBJ1-1,TRBV5-1,CASSLDTNTEAFF
-,TRBJ1-1,TRBV3-1/TRBV3-2,CASSRAGGFGEAFF
once,TRBJ1-1,TRBV5-8,CASSFRTGLGTEAFF
-,TRBJ2-6,TRBV27,CASSFLQDKSSGANVLTF
-,TRBJ1-6,TRBV7-2,CASSLRRTGVLMGSPLHF
-,TRBJ2-3,TRBV7-9,CASSLGSGGSVTDTQYF
-,TRBJ1-1,TRBV4-3,CASSQQIYTEAFF
-,TRBJ1-2,TRBV10-3,CAISVTGTGYTF
-,TRBJ2-2,TRBV19,CASSFQQRGGHGELFF
-,TRBJ1-2,TRBV30,CAWSQATRNRGLLTMGYTF
-,TRBJ2-3,TRBV11-2,CASRGTGGVTDTQYF
-,TRBJ2-7,TRBV7-2,CASSFYPNRVEQYF
-,TRBJ2-1,TRBV7-3,CASSPGGTNEQFF
-,TRBJ2-5,TRBV28,CASSLSRGAWETQYF
-,TRBJ2-5,TRBV4-1,CASSQDRLERETQYF
-,TRBJ2-7,TRBV14,CASSQDVTGADEQYF
-,TRBJ1-6,TRBV9,CASSVGTGSSPLHF
few,TRBJ2-2,TRBV9,CASSVWTENTGELFF
-,TRBJ2-7,TRBV2,CASSKRQVGVSYEQYF
-,TRBJ2-3,TRBV10-2,CASSGTSGGPLGTDTQYF
-,TRBJ2-1,TRBV10-3,CAIREGPSSYNEQFF
-,TRBJ2-1,TRBV7-9,CASIAWTLYNEQFF